Included here is one TCR beta chain sequence, with context. The data are from a study of blood T cell repertoires in COVID-19. Study overall: Samples of COVID-19 (acute and convalescent) were obtained from the United States, Italy and Spain.

This CDR3 comprises 15 residues. V trimming: 7 bases; J trimming: 4 bases; junction bases outside the gene matches: 9. The germline CDR1 and CDR2 sequences are LNHDA and SQIVND (reference sequence). Under the authors' procedure: How many nucleated cells were present was estimated from reference gene primer amplification. The data were produced by immunoSEQ multiplex PCR, yet TCRdb's version contains in-frame clones alone and is incomplete. The V and J calls and clone size come from that table; D and trimming were worked out from the DNA. The sample lists roughly 55,000 clones; 60% to 80% were seen once.

This receptor was identified in a man between 60 and 75 years old with acute or convalescent COVID-19. The sample consisted of peripheral blood. The rearrangement links TRBV19 to TRBJ1-3, with 8 bases matching TRBD1. The CDR3, as DNA: TGTGCCAGTAACCCAGGGGGCTCTCCCGGAAACACCATATATTTT. Translation: CASNPGGSPGNTIYF. Combining the CDR3 with reference TRBV19 and TRBJ1-3 gives the whole variable domain DGGITQSPKYLFRKEGQNVTLSCEQNLNHDAMYWYRQDPGQGLRLIYYSQIVNDFQKGDIAEGYSVSREKKESFPLTVTSAQKNPTAFYLCASNPGGSPGNTIYFGEGSWLTVV.